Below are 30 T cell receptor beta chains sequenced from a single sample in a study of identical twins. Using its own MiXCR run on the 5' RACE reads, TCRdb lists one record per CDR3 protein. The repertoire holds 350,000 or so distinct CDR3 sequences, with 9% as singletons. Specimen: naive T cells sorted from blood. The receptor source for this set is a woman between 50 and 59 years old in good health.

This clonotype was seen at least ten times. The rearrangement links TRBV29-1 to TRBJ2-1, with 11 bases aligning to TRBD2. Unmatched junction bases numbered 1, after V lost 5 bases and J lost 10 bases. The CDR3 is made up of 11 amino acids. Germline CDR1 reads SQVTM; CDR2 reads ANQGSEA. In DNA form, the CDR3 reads TGCAGCGTTAGACTAGCGGGAGAGCAGTTCTTC. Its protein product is CSVRLAGEQFF.

The chain's CDR3 is CSARPSGFTDTQYF. The CDR3 DNA sequence: TGCAGTGCTAGACCTAGCGGATTCACAGATACGCAGTATTTT. J is TRBJ2-3 and V is TRBV20-1; the match to TRBD2 covers 7 bases. Trimming removed 2 bases from V and 2 bases from J; junction bases left unmatched: 4. In germline, CDR1 is DFQATT, CDR2 SNEGSKA (reference sequence). The CDR3 sequence is 14 residues long.

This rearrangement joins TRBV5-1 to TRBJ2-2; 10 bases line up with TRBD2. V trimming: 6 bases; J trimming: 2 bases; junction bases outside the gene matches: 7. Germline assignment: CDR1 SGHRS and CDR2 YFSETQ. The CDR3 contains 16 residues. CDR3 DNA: TGCGCCAGCACCGCAAGCGGGAGGGGCAACACCGGGGAGCTGTTTTTT. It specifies CASTASGRGNTGELFF.

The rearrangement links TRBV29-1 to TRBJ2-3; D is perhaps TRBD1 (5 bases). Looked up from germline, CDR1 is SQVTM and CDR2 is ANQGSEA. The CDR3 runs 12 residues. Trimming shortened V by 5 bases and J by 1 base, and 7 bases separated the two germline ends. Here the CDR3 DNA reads TGCAGCGTTTGGGGCGGCACAGATACGCAGTATTTT. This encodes CSVWGGTDTQYF.

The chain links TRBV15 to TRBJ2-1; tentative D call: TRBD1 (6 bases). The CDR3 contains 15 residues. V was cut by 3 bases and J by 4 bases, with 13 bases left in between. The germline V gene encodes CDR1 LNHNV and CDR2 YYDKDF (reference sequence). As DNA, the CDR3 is TGTGCCACCAGCAGGACAGGACGGTCTTACAATGAGCAGTTCTTC. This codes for CATSRTGRSYNEQFF.

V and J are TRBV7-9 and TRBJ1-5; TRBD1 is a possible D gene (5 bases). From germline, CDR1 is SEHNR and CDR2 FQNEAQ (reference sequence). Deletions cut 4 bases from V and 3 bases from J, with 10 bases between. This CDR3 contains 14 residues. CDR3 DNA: TGTGCCAGCAGCTGGGACGGGGTCAATCAGCCCCAGCATTTT. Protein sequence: CASSWDGVNQPQHF. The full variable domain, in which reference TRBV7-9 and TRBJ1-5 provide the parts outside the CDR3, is DTGVSQNPRHKITKRGQNVTFRCDPISEHNRLYWYRQTLGQGPEFLTYFQNEAQLEKSRLLSDRFSAERPKGSFSTLEIQRTEQGDSAMYLCASSWDGVNQPQHFGDGTRLSIL.

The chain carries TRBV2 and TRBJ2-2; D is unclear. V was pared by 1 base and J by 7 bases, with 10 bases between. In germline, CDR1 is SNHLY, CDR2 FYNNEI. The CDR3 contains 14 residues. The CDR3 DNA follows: TGTGCCAGCAGTGAAGAAAGGTTTATCGGGGAGCTGTTTTTT. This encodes CASSEERFIGELFF.

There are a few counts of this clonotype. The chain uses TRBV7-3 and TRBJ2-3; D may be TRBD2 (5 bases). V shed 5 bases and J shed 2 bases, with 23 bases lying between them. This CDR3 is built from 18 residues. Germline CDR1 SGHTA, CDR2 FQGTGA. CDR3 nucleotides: TGTGCCAGCAGCCCAACTATGGCGAGCTCAGCGGCCACAGATACGCAGTATTTT. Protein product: CASSPTMASSAATDTQYF.

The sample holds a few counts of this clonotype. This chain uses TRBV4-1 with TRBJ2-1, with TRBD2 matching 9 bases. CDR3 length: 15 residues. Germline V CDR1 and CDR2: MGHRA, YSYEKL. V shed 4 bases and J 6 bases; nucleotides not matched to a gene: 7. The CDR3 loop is CASSLLAGVFNEQFF. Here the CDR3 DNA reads TGCGCCAGCAGCCTCTTAGCGGGAGTCTTCAATGAGCAGTTCTTC.

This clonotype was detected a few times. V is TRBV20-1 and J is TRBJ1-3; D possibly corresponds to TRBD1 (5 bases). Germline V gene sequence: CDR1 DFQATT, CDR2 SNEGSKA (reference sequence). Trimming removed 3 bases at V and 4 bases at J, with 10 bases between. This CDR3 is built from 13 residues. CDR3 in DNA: TGCAGTGCTAGTTCCAGGGTCGGAAACACCATATATTTT. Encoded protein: CSASSRVGNTIYF.

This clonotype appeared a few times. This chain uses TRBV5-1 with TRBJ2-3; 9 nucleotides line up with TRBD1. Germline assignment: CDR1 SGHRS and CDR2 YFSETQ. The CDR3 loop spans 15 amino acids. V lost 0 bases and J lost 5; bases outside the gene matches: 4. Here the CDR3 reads CASSLAQGAIDTQYF. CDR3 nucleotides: TGCGCCAGCAGCTTGGCACAGGGGGCGATAGATACGCAGTATTTT.

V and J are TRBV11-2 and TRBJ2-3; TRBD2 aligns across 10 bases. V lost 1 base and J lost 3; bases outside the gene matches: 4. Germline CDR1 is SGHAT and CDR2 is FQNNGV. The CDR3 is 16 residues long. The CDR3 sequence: CASSLVAGGLTDTQYF. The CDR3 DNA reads TGTGCCAGCAGCTTAGTAGCGGGAGGTTTAACAGATACGCAGTATTTT.

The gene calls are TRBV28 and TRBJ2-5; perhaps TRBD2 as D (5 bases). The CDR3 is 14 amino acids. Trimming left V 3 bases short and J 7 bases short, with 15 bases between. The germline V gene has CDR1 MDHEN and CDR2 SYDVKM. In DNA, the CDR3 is TGTGCCAGCAGTTTGGCCATATCGGGGAGGACCCAGTACTTC. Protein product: CASSLAISGRTQYF.

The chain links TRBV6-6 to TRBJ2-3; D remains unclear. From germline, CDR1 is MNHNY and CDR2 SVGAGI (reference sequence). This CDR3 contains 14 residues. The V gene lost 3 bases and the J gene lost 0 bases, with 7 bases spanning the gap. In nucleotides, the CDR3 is TGTGCCAGCAGTTATAGTGCTAGCACAGATACGCAGTATTTT. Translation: CASSYSASTDTQYF.

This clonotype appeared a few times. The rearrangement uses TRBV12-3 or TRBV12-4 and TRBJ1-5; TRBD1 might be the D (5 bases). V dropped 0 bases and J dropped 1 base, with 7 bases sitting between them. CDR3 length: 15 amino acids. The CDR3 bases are TGTGCCAGCAGTTTAGCAGGGGAGAGCAATCAGCCCCAGCATTTT. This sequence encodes CASSLAGESNQPQHF.

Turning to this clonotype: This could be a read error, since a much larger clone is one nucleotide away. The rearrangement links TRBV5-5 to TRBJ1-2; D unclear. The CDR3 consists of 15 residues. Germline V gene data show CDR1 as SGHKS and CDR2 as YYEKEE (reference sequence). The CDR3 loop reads CASSLEVAVSYGYPF. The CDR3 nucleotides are TGTGCCAGCAGCTTGGAGGTTGCTGTTTCTTATGGCTACCCCTTC.

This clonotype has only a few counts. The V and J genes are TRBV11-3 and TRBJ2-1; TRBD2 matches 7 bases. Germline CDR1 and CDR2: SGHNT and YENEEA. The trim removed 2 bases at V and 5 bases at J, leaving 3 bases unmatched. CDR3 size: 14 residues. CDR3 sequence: CASSLRRGNNEQFF. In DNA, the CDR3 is TGTGCCAGCAGCTTACGGCGGGGGAACAATGAGCAGTTCTTC. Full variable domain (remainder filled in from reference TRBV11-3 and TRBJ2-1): EAGVVQSPRYKIIEKKQPVAFWCNPISGHNTLYWYLQNLGQGPELLIRYENEEAVDDSQLPKDRFSAERLKGVDSTLKIQPAELGDSAVYLCASSLRRGNNEQFFGPGTRLTVL.

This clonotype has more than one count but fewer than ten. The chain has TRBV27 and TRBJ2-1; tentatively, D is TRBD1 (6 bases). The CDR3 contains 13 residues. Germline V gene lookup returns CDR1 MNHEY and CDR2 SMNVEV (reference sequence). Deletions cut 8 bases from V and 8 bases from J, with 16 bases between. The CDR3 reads CASQQGNVDEQFF. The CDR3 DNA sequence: TGTGCCAGCCAACAGGGAAACGTCGATGAGCAGTTCTTC.

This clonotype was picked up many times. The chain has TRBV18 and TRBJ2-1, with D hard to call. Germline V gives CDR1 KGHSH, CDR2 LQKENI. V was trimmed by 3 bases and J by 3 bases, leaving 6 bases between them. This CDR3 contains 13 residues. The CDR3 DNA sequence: TGTGCCAGCTCACCGAAAGGCTACAATGAGCAGTTCTTC. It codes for CASSPKGYNEQFF.

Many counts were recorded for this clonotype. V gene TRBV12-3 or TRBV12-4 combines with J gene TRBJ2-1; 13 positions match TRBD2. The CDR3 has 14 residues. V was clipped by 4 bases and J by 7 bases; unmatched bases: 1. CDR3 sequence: CASSSGLAGNEQFF. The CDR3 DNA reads TGTGCCAGCAGTTCGGGACTAGCGGGAAATGAGCAGTTCTTC.

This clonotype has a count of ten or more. CDR3 amino acids: CASLRGVNTEAFF. In DNA, the CDR3 is TGTGCCAGTCTCAGGGGGGTGAACACTGAAGCTTTCTTT. The chain combines TRBV19 with TRBJ1-1, with 7 nucleotides matching TRBD1. The CDR3 has 13 residues. The ends lost 8 bases at V and 0 bases at J; junction bases unmatched: 3. CDR1 is LNHDA, CDR2 SQIVND, per germline (reference sequence). Combining the CDR3 with reference TRBV19 and TRBJ1-1 gives the whole variable domain DGGITQSPKYLFRKEGQNVTLSCEQNLNHDAMYWYRQDPGQGLRLIYYSQIVNDFQKGDIAEGYSVSREKKESFPLTVTSAQKNPTAFYLCASLRGVNTEAFFGQGTRLTVV.

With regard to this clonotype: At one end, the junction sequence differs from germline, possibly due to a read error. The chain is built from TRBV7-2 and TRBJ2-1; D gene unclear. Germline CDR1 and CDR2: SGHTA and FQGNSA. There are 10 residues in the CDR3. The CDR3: CANSYTEQFF. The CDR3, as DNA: TGTGCCAACAGCTACACGGAGCAGTTCTTC.

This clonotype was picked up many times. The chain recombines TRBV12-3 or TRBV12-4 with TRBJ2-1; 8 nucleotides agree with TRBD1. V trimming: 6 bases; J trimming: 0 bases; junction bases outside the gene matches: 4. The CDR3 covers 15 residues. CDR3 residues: CASSPTGASYNEQFF. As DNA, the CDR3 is TGTGCCAGCAGCCCGACAGGGGCCTCCTACAATGAGCAGTTCTTC.

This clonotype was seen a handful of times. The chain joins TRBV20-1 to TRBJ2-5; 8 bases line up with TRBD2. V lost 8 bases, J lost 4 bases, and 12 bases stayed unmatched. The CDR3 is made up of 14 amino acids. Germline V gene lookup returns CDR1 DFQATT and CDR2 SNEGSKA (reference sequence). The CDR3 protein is CSTSGGRNGETQYF. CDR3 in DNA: TGCAGTACAAGTGGCGGGAGGAATGGAGAGACCCAGTACTTC.

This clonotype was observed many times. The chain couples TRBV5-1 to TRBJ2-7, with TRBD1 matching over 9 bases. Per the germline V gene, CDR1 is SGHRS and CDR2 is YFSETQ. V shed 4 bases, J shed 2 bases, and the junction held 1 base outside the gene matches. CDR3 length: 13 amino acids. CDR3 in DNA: TGCGCCAGCAGCCGGACAGGGGCCTACGAGCAGTACTTC. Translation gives CASSRTGAYEQYF.

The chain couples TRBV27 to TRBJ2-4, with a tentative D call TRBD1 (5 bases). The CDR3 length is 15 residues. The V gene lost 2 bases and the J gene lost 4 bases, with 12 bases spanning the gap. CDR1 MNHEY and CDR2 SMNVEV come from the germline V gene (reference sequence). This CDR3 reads CASSLPQGGKNIQYF. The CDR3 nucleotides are TGTGCCAGCAGTTTACCCCAGGGCGGTAAAAACATTCAGTACTTC.

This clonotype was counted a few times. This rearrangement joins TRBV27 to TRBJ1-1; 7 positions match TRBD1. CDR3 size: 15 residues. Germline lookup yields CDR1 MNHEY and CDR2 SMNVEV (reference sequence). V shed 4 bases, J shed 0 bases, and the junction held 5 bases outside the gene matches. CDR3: CASSSTGRVNTEAFF. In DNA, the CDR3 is TGTGCCAGCAGTTCGACAGGGCGGGTGAACACTGAAGCTTTCTTT.

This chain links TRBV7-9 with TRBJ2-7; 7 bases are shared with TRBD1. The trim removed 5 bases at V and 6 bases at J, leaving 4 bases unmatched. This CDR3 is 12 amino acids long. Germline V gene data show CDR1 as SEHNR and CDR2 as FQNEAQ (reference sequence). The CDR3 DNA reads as TGTGCCAGCAGCACGACAGGGCTCGAGCAGTACTTC. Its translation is CASSTTGLEQYF.

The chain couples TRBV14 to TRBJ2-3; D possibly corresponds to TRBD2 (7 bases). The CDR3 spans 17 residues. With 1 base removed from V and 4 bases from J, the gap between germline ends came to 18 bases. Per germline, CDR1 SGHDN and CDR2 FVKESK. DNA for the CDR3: TGTGCCAGCAGCCAAGGGGGGGGCTTCGCCCCGCCAGATACGCAGTATTTT. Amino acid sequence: CASSQGGGFAPPDTQYF.

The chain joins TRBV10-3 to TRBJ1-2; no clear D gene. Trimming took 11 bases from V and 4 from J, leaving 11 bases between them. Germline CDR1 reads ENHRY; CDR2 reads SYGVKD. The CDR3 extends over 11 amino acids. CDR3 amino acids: CAVSRPYGYTF. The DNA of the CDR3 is TGTGCCGTTTCAAGACCCTATGGCTACACCTTC.